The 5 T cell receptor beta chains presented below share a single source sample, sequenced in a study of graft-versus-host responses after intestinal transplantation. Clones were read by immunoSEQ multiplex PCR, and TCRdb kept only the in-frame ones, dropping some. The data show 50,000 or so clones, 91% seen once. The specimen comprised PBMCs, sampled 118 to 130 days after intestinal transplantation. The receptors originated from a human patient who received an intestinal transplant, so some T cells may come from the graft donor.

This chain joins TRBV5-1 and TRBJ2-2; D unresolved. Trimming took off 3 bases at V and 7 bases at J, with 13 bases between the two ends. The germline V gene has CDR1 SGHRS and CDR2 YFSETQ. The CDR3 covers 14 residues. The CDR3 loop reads CASSSGPTLGELFF. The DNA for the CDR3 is TGCGCCAGCAGCTCCGGGCCTACCCTCGGGGAGCTGTTTTTT.

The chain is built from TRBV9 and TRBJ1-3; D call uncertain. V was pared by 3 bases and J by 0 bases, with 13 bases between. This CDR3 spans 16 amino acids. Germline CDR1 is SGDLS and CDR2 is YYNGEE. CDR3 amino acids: CASSGYRAASGNTIYF. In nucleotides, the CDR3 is TGTGCCAGCAGCGGATACCGGGCCGCCTCTGGAAACACCATATATTTT.

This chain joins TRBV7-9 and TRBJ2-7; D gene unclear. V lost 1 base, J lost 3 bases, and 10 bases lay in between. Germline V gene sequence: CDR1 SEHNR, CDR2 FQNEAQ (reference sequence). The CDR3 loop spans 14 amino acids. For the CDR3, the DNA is TGTGCCAGCAGCTTAGGGACCGGCCTCTACGAGCAGTACTTC. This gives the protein CASSLGTGLYEQYF.

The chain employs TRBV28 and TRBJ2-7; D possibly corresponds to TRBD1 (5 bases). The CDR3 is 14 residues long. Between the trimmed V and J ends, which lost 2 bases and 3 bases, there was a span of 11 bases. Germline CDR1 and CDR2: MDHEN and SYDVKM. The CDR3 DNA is TGTGCCAGCAGTTTACAGGGCGAGATCTACGAGCAGTACTTC. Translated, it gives CASSLQGEIYEQYF.

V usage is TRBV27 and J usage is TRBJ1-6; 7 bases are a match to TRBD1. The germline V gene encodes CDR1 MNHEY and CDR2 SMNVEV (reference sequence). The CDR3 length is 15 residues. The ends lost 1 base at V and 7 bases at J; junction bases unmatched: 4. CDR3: CASSLWDRTNSPLHF. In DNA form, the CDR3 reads TGTGCCAGCAGTTTATGGGACAGAACCAATTCACCCCTCCACTTT.